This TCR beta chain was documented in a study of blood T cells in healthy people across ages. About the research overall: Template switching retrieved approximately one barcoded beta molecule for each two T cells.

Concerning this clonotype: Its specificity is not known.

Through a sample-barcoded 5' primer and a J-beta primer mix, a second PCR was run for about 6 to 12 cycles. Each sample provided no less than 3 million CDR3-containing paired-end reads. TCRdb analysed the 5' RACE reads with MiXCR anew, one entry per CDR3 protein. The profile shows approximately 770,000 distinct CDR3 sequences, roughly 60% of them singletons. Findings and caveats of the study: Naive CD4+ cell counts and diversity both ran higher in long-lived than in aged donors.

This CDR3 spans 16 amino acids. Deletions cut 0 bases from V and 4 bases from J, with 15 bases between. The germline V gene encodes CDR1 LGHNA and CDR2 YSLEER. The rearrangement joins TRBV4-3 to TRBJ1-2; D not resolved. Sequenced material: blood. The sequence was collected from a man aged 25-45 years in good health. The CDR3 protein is CASSQERGIPAYGYTF. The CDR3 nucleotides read TGCGCCAGCAGCCAAGAGCGAGGGATCCCGGCCTATGGCTACACCTTC.